Included here is one TCR beta chain sequence, with context. Its antigen is still unknown. RNA was isolated and reverse transcribed to cDNA, the sequencing template. The protocol was immunoSEQ multiplex PCR, while the TCRdb copy is restricted to in-frame clones and leaves out a portion. The sample contains fewer than 250,000 clones, 60% of which appear only once. This entry belongs to a study of CD8+ T cells in alopecia areata. For the study at large: Treatment with tofacitinib (6 to 18 months) was followed by 6 months off drug.

Study conclusions and caveats: Tofacitinib delivered significant drops in scalp clonality and in expanded CD8+ clones among the top 100.

Treatment given: oral pan-JAK inhibitor, 5-10 mg twice daily. Source: CD4+ T cells sorted from blood, taken at week 24, from a patient treated with tofacitinib. The receptor's source is a human donor with alopecia areata.

The CDR3 loop is CASSQEGTFYGYTF. As DNA, the CDR3 is TGCGCCAGCAGCCAAGAAGGCACCTTCTATGGCTACACCTTC. V is TRBV4-1 and J is TRBJ1-2; D gene ambiguous. The CDR3 sequence is 14 residues long. Germline V lookup: CDR1 MGHRA, CDR2 YSYEKL. The V and J ends lost 0 bases and 4 bases respectively, with 9 bases between them.